This is a list of T cell receptor beta chains from one sample in a study of T-cell reconstitution after alpha-beta-depleted transplantation in children. TCRdb redid the calling of the PCR reads with MiXCR, one entry per CDR3 protein. The repertoire holds more than 40,000 distinct CDR3 sequences, around a tenth seen once, with roughly a quarter in the top ten. This specimen consisted of PBMCs, mostly from graft donor cells, obtained 60 days after TCRalphabeta/CD19-depleted stem cell transplant. These receptors were obtained from a male patient aged 2 to 9 who had a stem cell transplant for chronic granulomatous disease, so the T cells may come from the graft donor. Both conserved end residues are part of each CDR3. The D gene is left open where the match is weak. Size tells how often a clone was seen (once, few, many) or the class of an expanded clone, and some rows leave it out.

cdr3_nt cdr3_aa j_call d_call v_call clone_size
TGTGCCAGCAGTTACCGTAAGGCTAGCGGGAGGGCCCTTTCTAGGAATACGCAGTATTTT CASSYRKASGRALSRNTQYF TRBJ2-3 TRBD2 TRBV6-2/TRBV6-3 few
TGCGCCAGCAGTGGCAGGGATAATTCACCCCTCCACTTT CASSGRDNSPLHF TRBJ1-6 - TRBV5-1 few
TGCGCCAGCAGCTTGGAAGGGACGAAAGAGACCCAGTACTTC CASSLEGTKETQYF TRBJ2-5 - TRBV5-1 many
TGTGCCACGCAACGTGAGACTAGCGGAGCCTACGAGCAGTACTTC CATQRETSGAYEQYF TRBJ2-7 TRBD2 TRBV15 few
TGTGCCAGCAGCCCCGCCCTGTCAGGGCAGACTGAAGCTTTCTTT CASSPALSGQTEAFF TRBJ1-1 - TRBV7-6 many
TGTGTCAGCAGTCCTCCAACAGGGGGAATGGACATTCAGTACTTC CVSSPPTGGMDIQYF TRBJ2-4 TRBD1 TRBV27 -
TGCGCCAGCAGCTTCCAGGGGCACTACGAGCAGTACTTC CASSFQGHYEQYF TRBJ2-7 - TRBV5-1 many
TGCGCCAGCAGCCTATGGGGGGAGCGGGACAATGAGCAGTTCTTC CASSLWGERDNEQFF TRBJ2-1 - TRBV5-1 many
TGTGCCAGCAGCCGAGGGTCGGGACAGTGGAACACTGAAGCTTTCTTT CASSRGSGQWNTEAFF TRBJ1-1 TRBD1 TRBV7-8 -
TGTGCCAGCACCCGGACAGGAGCCACAGATACGCAGTATTTT CASTRTGATDTQYF TRBJ2-3 TRBD1 TRBV12-3/TRBV12-4 -
TGTGCCAGCAGTCGGGCTAGCGGTCACTCCTACAATGAGCAGTTCTTC CASSRASGHSYNEQFF TRBJ2-1 TRBD2 TRBV6-2/TRBV6-3 many